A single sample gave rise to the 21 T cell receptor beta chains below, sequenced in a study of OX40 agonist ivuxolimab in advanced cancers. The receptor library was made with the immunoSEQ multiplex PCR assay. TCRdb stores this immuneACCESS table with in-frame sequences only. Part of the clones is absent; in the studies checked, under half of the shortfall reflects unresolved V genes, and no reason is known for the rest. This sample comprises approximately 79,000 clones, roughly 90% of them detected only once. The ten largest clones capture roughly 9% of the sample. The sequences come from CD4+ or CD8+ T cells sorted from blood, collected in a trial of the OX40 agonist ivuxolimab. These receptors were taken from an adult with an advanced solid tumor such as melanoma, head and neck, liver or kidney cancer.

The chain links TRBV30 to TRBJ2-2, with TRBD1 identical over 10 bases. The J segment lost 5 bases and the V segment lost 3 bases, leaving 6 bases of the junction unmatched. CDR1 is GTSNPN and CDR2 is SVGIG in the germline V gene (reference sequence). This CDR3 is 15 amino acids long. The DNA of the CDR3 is TGTGCCTGGAGGATGACAGGGGGCGGGACCGGGGAGCTGTTTTTT. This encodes CAWRMTGGGTGELFF.

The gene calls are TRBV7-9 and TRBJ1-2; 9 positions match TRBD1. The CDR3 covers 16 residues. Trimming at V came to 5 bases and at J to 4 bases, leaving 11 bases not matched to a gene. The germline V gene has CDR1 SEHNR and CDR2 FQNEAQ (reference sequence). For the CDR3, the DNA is TGTGCCAGCAGCGAAAAAACGGACAGGGGCGTCTATGGCTACACCTTC. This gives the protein CASSEKTDRGVYGYTF.

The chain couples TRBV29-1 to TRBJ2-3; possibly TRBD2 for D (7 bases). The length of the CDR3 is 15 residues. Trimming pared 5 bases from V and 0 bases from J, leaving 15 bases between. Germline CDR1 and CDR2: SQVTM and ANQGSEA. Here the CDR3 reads CSVRGGGGSTDTQYF. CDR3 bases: TGCAGCGTTAGGGGGGGCGGGGGAAGCACAGATACGCAGTATTTT.

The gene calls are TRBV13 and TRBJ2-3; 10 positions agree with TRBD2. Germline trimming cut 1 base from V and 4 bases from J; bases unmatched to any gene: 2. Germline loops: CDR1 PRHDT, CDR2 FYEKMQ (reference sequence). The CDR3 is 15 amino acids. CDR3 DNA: TGTGCCAGCAGCTTAGCTAGCGGGGGTGCAGATACGCAGTATTTT. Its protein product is CASSLASGGADTQYF.

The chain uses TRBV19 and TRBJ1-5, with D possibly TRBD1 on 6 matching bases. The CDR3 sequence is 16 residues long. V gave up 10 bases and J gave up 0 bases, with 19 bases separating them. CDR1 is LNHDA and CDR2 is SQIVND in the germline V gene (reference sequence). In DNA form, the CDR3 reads TGTGCCATCGCGGCAGGGGCTACCGGTAGCAATCAGCCCCAGCATTTT. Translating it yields CAIAAGATGSNQPQHF.

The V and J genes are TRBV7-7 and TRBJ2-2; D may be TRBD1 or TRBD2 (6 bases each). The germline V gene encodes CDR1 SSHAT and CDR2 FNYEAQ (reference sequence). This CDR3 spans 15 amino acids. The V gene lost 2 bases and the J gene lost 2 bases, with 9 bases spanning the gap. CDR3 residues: CASSLRGVNTGELFF. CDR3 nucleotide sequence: TGTGCCAGCAGCTTAAGGGGGGTTAACACCGGGGAGCTGTTTTTT.

DNA of the CDR3: TGTGCCAGCACCGGTGGGGGAAACACTGAAGCTTTCTTT. Its protein product is CASTGGGNTEAFF. The genes are TRBV28 and TRBJ1-1; D perhaps matches TRBD1 (5 bases). The V end lost 7 bases, the J end lost 2 bases, and 11 bases lay between the germline ends. Germline CDR1 and CDR2: MDHEN and SYDVKM. This CDR3 contains 13 residues.

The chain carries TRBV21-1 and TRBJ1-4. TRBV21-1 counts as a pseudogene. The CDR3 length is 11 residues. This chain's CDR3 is CASRHPQKLFF. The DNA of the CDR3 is TGTGCCAGCAGGCACCCTCAAAAACTGTTTTTT.

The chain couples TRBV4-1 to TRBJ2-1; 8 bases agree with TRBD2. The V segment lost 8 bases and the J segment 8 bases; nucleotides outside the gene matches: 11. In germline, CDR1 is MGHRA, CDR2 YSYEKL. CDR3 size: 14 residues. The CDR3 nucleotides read TGCGCCAGCTCCTTAGGCGGGGGGTGGGATGAGCAGTTCTTC. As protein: CASSLGGGWDEQFF.

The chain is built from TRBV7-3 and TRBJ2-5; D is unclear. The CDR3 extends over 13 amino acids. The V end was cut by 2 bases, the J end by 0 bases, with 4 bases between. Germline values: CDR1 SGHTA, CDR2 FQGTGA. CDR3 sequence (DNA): TGTGCCAGCAGCTTAGAGAACCAAGAGACCCAGTACTTC. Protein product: CASSLENQETQYF.

CDR3 residues: CASSQVGGVLTDTQYF. The CDR3 bases are TGTGCCAGCAGCCAAGTCGGGGGGGTCCTCACAGATACGCAGTATTTT. The chain recombines TRBV4-2 with TRBJ2-3; 8 nucleotides agree with TRBD2. The junction had 5 bases not matched to a gene; V was cut back by 1 base and J by 2 bases. Germline CDR1 is LGHNA and CDR2 is YNFKEQ. CDR3 size: 16 residues.

CDR3 loop: CASSPLPNSEQYF. CDR3 sequence (DNA): TGTGCCAGCAGCCCCCTCCCTAACTCCGAGCAGTACTTC. This rearrangement joins TRBV14 to TRBJ2-7; D call uncertain. This CDR3 comprises 13 residues. Trimming stripped 4 bases from V and 6 bases from J, with 13 bases between. CDR1 SGHDN and CDR2 FVKESK come from the germline V gene.

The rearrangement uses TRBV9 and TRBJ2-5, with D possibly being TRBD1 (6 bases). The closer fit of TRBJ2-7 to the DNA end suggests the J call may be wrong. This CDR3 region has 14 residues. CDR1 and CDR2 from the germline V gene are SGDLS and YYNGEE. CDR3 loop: CASSVAVQGYEQYF. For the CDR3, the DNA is TGTGCCAGCAGCGTAGCCGTACAGGGCTACGAGCAGTACTTC.

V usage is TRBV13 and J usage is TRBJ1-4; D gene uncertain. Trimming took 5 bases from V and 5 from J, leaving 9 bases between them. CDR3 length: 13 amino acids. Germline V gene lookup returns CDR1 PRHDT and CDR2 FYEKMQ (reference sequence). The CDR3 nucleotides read TGTGCCAGCAGCCAAGGAGGAAATGAAAAACTGTTTTTT. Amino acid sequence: CASSQGGNEKLFF.

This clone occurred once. In DNA form, the CDR3 reads TGCGCCAGCAGCCAAGATTTGGGACAGGGAGGGGAGACCCAGTACTTC. Encoded protein: CASSQDLGQGGETQYF. The genes are TRBV4-3 and TRBJ2-5, with 9 nucleotides matching TRBD1. This CDR3 is 16 amino acids long. Unmatched junction bases numbered 7, after V lost 0 bases and J lost 5 bases. Germline V CDR1 and CDR2: LGHNA, YSLEER.

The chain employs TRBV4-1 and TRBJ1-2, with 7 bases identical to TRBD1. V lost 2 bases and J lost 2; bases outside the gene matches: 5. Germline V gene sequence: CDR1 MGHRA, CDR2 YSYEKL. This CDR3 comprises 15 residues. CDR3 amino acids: CASSQNRDSNYGYTF. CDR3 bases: TGCGCCAGCAGCCAAAACAGGGACAGCAACTATGGCTACACCTTC.

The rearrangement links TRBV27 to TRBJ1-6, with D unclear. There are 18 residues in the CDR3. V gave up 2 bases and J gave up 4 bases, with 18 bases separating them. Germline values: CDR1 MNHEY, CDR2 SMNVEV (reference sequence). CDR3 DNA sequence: TGTGCCAGCAGTTTAGAGGGAGCCCGATCTAGTTATAATTCACCCCTCCACTTT. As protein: CASSLEGARSSYNSPLHF.

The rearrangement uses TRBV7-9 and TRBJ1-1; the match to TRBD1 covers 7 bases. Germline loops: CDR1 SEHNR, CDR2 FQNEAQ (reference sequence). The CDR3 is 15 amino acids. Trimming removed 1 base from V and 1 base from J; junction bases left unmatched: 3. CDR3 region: CASSLGGTENTEAFF. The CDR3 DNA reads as TGTGCCAGCAGCTTAGGTGGGACAGAGAACACTGAAGCTTTCTTT.

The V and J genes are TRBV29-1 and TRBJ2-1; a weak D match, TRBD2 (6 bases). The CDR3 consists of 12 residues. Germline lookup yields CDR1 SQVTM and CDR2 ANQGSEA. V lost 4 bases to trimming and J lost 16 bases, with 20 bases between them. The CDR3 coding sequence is TGCAGCGTTGGGGGGGAGATAGGGCAAGGATTCTTC. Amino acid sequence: CSVGGEIGQGFF.

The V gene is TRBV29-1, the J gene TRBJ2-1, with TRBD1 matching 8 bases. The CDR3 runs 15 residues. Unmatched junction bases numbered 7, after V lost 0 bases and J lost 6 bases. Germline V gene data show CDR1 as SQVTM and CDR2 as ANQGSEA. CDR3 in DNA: TGCAGCGTTGAAGAAATGTGGACAGGGCGCAATGAGCAGTTCTTC. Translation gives CSVEEMWTGRNEQFF.

The CDR3 region has the DNA TGTGCCAGCAGCTATTGGGTGGACAGGGAGGACGTCCTGACTTTC. It specifies CASSYWVDREDVLTF. V gene TRBV7-9 combines with J gene TRBJ2-6; TRBD1 matches 8 bases. The CDR3 is made up of 15 amino acids. The J segment lost 11 bases and the V segment lost 4 bases, leaving 10 bases of the junction unmatched. Germline lookup yields CDR1 SEHNR and CDR2 FQNEAQ (reference sequence).